The clone carrying this T cell receptor beta chain was observed a few times. Its antigen remains unidentified. The sample belongs to a study of response to subunit inactivated influenza vaccine. The germline V gene encodes CDR1 DFQATT and CDR2 SNEGSKA (reference sequence). Between the trimmed V and J ends, which lost 6 bases and 9 bases, there was a span of 12 bases. The CDR3 spans 12 residues. Study results and limitations: There was a suggestion from the authors that each seasonal influenza vaccination recruits few new T cells.

TCRdb fed the RT-PCR reads into MiXCR, producing one record per CDR3 protein. Of 700,000 to 900,000 distinct CDR3 sequences in the sample, over 20% were seen once. The rearrangement links TRBV20-1 to TRBJ1-6; no definite D call. Sequenced here: PBMCs from blood, sampled about 5 days after vaccination. The clonotype originates from a man between 50 and 59 years old who received an inactivated influenza vaccine. The CDR3: CSATTQTSPLHF. Written as DNA, the CDR3 is TGCAGTGCGACCACCCAGACTTCACCCCTCCACTTT.